One and the same sample provided the 15 T cell receptor beta chains below, sequenced in a study of T cell responses to AZD1222 COVID-19 vaccine. Only in-frame clones appear in the TCRdb table, and some are missing; sequencing was by immunoSEQ multiplex PCR. The table records 120,000 or so clones, less than 95% of them present only once. The sample here was peripheral blood, taken on day 0 of MenACWY control vaccination. The origin of the receptors is an adult in good health.

J is TRBJ2-2 and V is TRBV5-8; 7 bases are shared with TRBD1. Germline CDR1 reads SGHTS; CDR2 reads YDEGEE. The CDR3 is 15 amino acids. V shed 3 bases, J shed 3 bases, and the junction held 5 bases outside the gene matches. The CDR3 nucleotides are TGTGCCAGCAGCTGGGGACAGTTGTACACCGGGGAGCTGTTTTTT. It yields the protein CASSWGQLYTGELFF.

V is TRBV29-1 and J is TRBJ2-1, with D possibly being TRBD2 (6 bases). This CDR3 has 13 amino acids. Between the trimmed V and J ends, which lost 6 bases and 0 bases, there was a span of 9 bases. The germline V gene has CDR1 SQVTM and CDR2 ANQGSEA. The chain's CDR3 is CSVGTYSYNEQFF. CDR3 DNA sequence: TGCAGCGTCGGGACTTACTCCTACAATGAGCAGTTCTTC.

The chain uses TRBV11-2 and TRBJ2-3; TRBD1 might be the D (5 bases). V lost 5 bases to trimming and J lost 2 bases, with 20 bases between them. This CDR3 is built from 17 residues. Germline CDR1 is SGHAT and CDR2 is FQNNGV. CDR3 nucleotides: TGTGCCAGCAGCCCCCCCTCAATGCGACAGTTCACAGATACGCAGTATTTT. Its translation is CASSPPSMRQFTDTQYF.

V gene TRBV28 combines with J gene TRBJ1-1, with D uncertain. In germline, CDR1 is MDHEN, CDR2 SYDVKM. V lost 6 bases, J lost 0 bases, and 14 bases lay in between. The length of the CDR3 is 15 residues. CDR3 sequence: CASSHRGVLNTEAFF. The DNA of the CDR3 is TGTGCCAGCAGCCATCGGGGAGTATTGAACACTGAAGCTTTCTTT.

The chain uses TRBV2 and TRBJ1-5; tentative D call: TRBD1 (6 bases). Germline loops: CDR1 SNHLY, CDR2 FYNNEI. V gave up 6 bases and J gave up 6 bases, with 18 bases separating them. CDR3 length equals 15 residues. The CDR3 bases are TGTGCCAGCAGATCTTCAGGGGAGGGGTCTCAGCCCCAGCATTTT. It yields the protein CASRSSGEGSQPQHF.

By sample share, this clone is medium-sized. The chain is built from TRBV28 and TRBJ1-4, with unresolved D. The CDR3 has 12 amino acids. Germline assignment: CDR1 MDHEN and CDR2 SYDVKM. V dropped 8 bases and J dropped 6 bases, with 10 bases sitting between them. The CDR3 DNA follows: TGTGCCAGCTGCGACCCCGATGAAAAACTGTTTTTT. It translates to CASCDPDEKLFF. The whole variable domain, filled in from reference TRBV28 and TRBJ1-4, reads DVKVTQSSRYLVKRTGEKVFLECVQDMDHENMFWYRQDPGLGLRLIYFSYDVKMKEKGDIPEGYSVSREKKERFSLILESASTNQTSMYLCASCDPDEKLFFGSGTQLSVL.

CDR3: CASSYGQGAGELFF. CDR3 coding DNA: TGTGCCAGCAGTTACGGACAGGGGGCCGGGGAGCTGTTTTTT. V usage is TRBV6-5 and J usage is TRBJ2-2, with 10 nucleotides matching TRBD1. This CDR3 has 14 residues. V trimming: 2 bases; J trimming: 6 bases; junction bases outside the gene matches: 0. Germline lookup yields CDR1 MNHEY and CDR2 SVGAGI.

The chain is built from TRBV7-9 and TRBJ2-1; no clear D gene. Trimming took 2 bases from V and 7 from J, leaving 9 bases between them. CDR3 length: 13 amino acids. Looked up from germline, CDR1 is SEHNR and CDR2 is FQNEAQ (reference sequence). The CDR3 is CASSLTPENEQFF. The CDR3 DNA is TGTGCCAGCAGCTTAACCCCCGAGAATGAGCAGTTCTTC.

V is TRBV28 and J is TRBJ1-1, with D possibly TRBD1 on 5 matching bases. The CDR3 is 16 amino acids. Germline loops: CDR1 MDHEN, CDR2 SYDVKM. The V end was cut by 10 bases, the J end by 0 bases, with 21 bases between. DNA for the CDR3: TGTGCCACCGTCAGTTCGATCGGGGGGATGAACACTGAAGCTTTCTTT. Its translation: CATVSSIGGMNTEAFF.

The rearrangement links TRBV12-5 to TRBJ1-1, with 9 bases fitting TRBD1. The CDR3 extends over 13 amino acids. In germline, CDR1 is LGHNT, CDR2 FRNRAP. J was trimmed by 6 bases and V by 7 bases; bases with no gene match: 6. CDR3 coding DNA: TGTGCTAGTGCCGGGACAGGGCTCGCTGAAGCTTTCTTT. Translated: CASAGTGLAEAFF.

The rearrangement uses TRBV30 and TRBJ1-5; D may be TRBD1 (5 bases). The germline CDR1 and CDR2 sequences are GTSNPN and SVGIG (reference sequence). The germline V and J ends were trimmed by 2 bases and 0 bases, with 14 bases remaining between them. This CDR3 region has 16 residues. The CDR3 coding sequence is TGTGCCTGGAGTCGGACACAATTTTATAGCAATCAGCCCCAGCATTTT. Translation gives CAWSRTQFYSNQPQHF.

V is TRBV5-4 and J is TRBJ2-4; TRBD2 matches 8 bases. V trimming: 0 bases; J trimming: 0 bases; junction bases outside the gene matches: 5. Germline V gene lookup returns CDR1 SGHNT and CDR2 YYREEE (reference sequence). The CDR3 extends over 17 amino acids. Written as DNA, the CDR3 is TGTGCCAGCAGCTTGGGGAATAGCGGGAAAGCCAAAAACATTCAGTACTTC. It translates to CASSLGNSGKAKNIQYF.

This chain links TRBV18 with TRBJ1-4, with D uncertain. V lost 3 bases, J lost 8 bases, and 7 bases lay in between. The CDR3 sequence is 12 residues long. CDR1 and CDR2 (germline): KGHSH, LQKENI. The CDR3 spells CASSPDNEKLFF. The DNA of the CDR3 is TGTGCCAGCTCACCTGATAACGAAAAACTGTTTTTT.

The CDR3 region is CASSDTPGLAGGGQFF. CDR3 nucleotides: TGTGCCAGCAGTGATACGCCGGGACTAGCGGGAGGTGGGCAGTTCTTC. The V gene is TRBV6-4, the J gene TRBJ2-1; the match to TRBD2 covers 15 bases. Germline V gene lookup returns CDR1 MRHNA and CDR2 SNTAGT. The CDR3 length is 16 residues. Trimming removed 3 bases from V and 12 bases from J; junction bases left unmatched: 9.

This chain links TRBV20-1 with TRBJ1-4; D possibly corresponds to TRBD1 (6 bases). CDR1 is DFQATT and CDR2 is SNEGSKA in the germline V gene (reference sequence). There are 15 residues in the CDR3. V dropped 3 bases and J dropped 4 bases, with 15 bases sitting between them. The CDR3, as DNA: TGCAGTGCTAGTATCAACAGGGCCAATAATGAAAAACTGTTTTTT. Its translation is CSASINRANNEKLFF.